A single sample is the source of the 18 T cell receptor beta chains below, sequenced in a study of control samples from healthy donors and cancer patients. Assay used: immunoSEQ multiplex PCR; TCRdb lists only in-frame clones, some missing. The top ten clones hold 1.7% of a sample with about 120,000 clones, just over 90% of them seen once. Sequenced sample: PBMCs. These receptors originate from a man in his forties or fifties with head and neck cancer.

A single count supports this clone. This chain connects TRBV6-2 or TRBV6-3 to TRBJ2-7, with 10 bases that match TRBD2. CDR1 is MNHEY and CDR2 is SVGEGT in the germline V gene. The CDR3 spans 15 residues. The ends lost 5 bases at V and 4 bases at J; junction bases unmatched: 8. CDR3 in amino acids: CASSDPGLAWYEQYF. The CDR3 DNA reads TGTGCCAGCAGTGATCCGGGACTAGCGTGGTACGAGCAGTACTTC.

The rearrangement uses TRBV2 and TRBJ1-1, with 10 bases lining up with TRBD1. There are 14 residues in the CDR3. Trimming at V came to 7 bases and at J to 5 bases, leaving 7 bases not matched to a gene. The V gene's germline CDR1 is SNHLY and CDR2 FYNNEI. This CDR3 reads CASKKRDRGTEAFF. The CDR3 DNA is TGTGCCAGCAAAAAGAGGGACAGGGGTACTGAAGCTTTCTTT.

The V call is TRBV19, the J call TRBJ1-4; 8 nucleotides match TRBD1. J was trimmed by 0 bases and V by 7 bases; bases with no gene match: 4. The CDR3 contains 15 residues. In germline, CDR1 is LNHDA, CDR2 SQIVND (reference sequence). The CDR3 DNA reads as TGTGCCAGTACCACGGACAGGGCAACTAATGAAAAACTGTTTTTT. Translation gives CASTTDRATNEKLFF.

The chain has TRBV11-2 and TRBJ2-1, with D possibly TRBD1 on 5 matching bases. Germline V gives CDR1 SGHAT, CDR2 FQNNGV. V lost 3 bases to trimming and J lost 9 bases, with 18 bases between them. The CDR3 sequence is 15 residues long. DNA for the CDR3: TGTGCCAGCAGCTTCTCAAAGGGGCAAAGGGGTGAGCAGTTCTTC. Its translation is CASSFSKGQRGEQFF.

This clone appeared once. The chain uses TRBV24-1 and TRBJ1-5; D call uncertain. This CDR3 contains 14 residues. The germline CDR1 and CDR2 sequences are KGHDR and SFDVKD. Deletions cut 1 base from V and 2 bases from J, with 5 bases between. In nucleotides, the CDR3 is TGTGCCACCAGTGATTTTTACGGCAATCAGCCCCAGCATTTT. This encodes CATSDFYGNQPQHF.

The rearrangement joins TRBV11-2 to TRBJ2-3; D gene ambiguous. This CDR3 has 13 residues. Germline V gene lookup returns CDR1 SGHAT and CDR2 FQNNGV. V was clipped by 0 bases and J by 6 bases, with 7 bases between them. CDR3 sequence (DNA): TGTGCCAGCAGCTTAGATCGTGGGGATACGCAGTATTTT. Its translation is CASSLDRGDTQYF. Using reference TRBV11-2 and TRBJ2-3 for the parts outside the CDR3, the full variable domain is EAGVAQSPRYKIIEKRQSVAFWCNPISGHATLYWYQQILGQGPKLLIQFQNNGVVDDSQLPKDRFSAERLKGVDSTLKIQPAKLEDSAVYLCASSLDRGDTQYFGPGTRLTVL.

The chain has TRBV30 and TRBJ2-3; a possible D gene is TRBD2 (6 bases). V lost 5 bases, J lost 4 bases, and 16 bases lay in between. This CDR3 region has 14 residues. The germline V gene has CDR1 GTSNPN and CDR2 SVGIG (reference sequence). The CDR3 here is CAWVWSRGADTQYF. The DNA of the CDR3 is TGTGCCTGGGTGTGGAGCCGCGGGGCAGATACGCAGTATTTT.

This clone occurred once. This chain joins TRBV15 and TRBJ2-5, with TRBD2 matching over 9 bases. The J segment lost 4 bases and the V segment lost 0 bases, leaving 9 bases of the junction unmatched. The CDR3 has 17 amino acids. The germline gives CDR1 LNHNV, CDR2 YYDKDF (reference sequence). Here the CDR3 reads CATSRDRGLAIRETQYF. In DNA, the CDR3 is TGTGCCACCAGCAGAGATAGAGGACTAGCGATAAGAGAGACCCAGTACTTC.

This chain connects TRBV7-8 to TRBJ1-5; D gene unclear. This CDR3 comprises 15 residues. Between the trimmed V and J ends, which lost 5 bases and 0 bases, there was a span of 11 bases. Germline CDR1 SGHVS, CDR2 FQNEAQ. CDR3 residues: CASSQTDLSNQPQHF. Written as DNA, the CDR3 is TGTGCCAGCAGCCAGACTGACCTTAGCAATCAGCCCCAGCATTTT.

The CDR3: CTSSPVAGEVGELFF. CDR3 coding DNA: TGCACCAGCAGCCCCGTAGCGGGGGAGGTCGGGGAGCTGTTTTTT. V is TRBV1 and J is TRBJ2-2; TRBD2, the D gene given by the table, was not confirmed from the DNA. TRBV1 is a pseudogene locus. The CDR3 has 15 amino acids.

The chain recombines TRBV30 with TRBJ1-2; tentatively, D is TRBD1 (5 bases). CDR1 GTSNPN and CDR2 SVGIG come from the germline V gene (reference sequence). The CDR3 has 13 residues. V shed 2 bases and J shed 5 bases, with 12 bases lying between them. CDR3 sequence reads: CAWSSARQYGYTF. CDR3 coding DNA: TGTGCCTGGAGTTCAGCAAGACAGTATGGCTACACCTTC.

V is TRBV6-1 and J is TRBJ1-2; TRBD1 matches 7 bases. The V gene end was trimmed by 2 bases and the J gene end by 4 bases; junction bases not matched to a gene: 7. This CDR3 has 15 residues. The germline CDR1 and CDR2 sequences are MNHNS and SASEGT. CDR3 sequence reads: CASSETWQGVYGYTF. The CDR3 bases are TGTGCCAGCAGTGAAACATGGCAGGGGGTCTATGGCTACACCTTC.

This clone appeared once. The chain uses TRBV30 and TRBJ1-6; 9 bases fit TRBD1. J was trimmed by 5 bases and V by 3 bases; bases with no gene match: 2. There are 14 residues in the CDR3. In germline, CDR1 is GTSNPN, CDR2 SVGIG (reference sequence). The CDR3 DNA is TGTGCCTGGAGGCGACAGGGGGATAATTCACCCCTCCACTTT. Its protein product is CAWRRQGDNSPLHF.

The rearrangement joins TRBV4-1 to TRBJ2-3; 13 positions agree with TRBD2. The CDR3 length is 21 residues. The germline gives CDR1 MGHRA, CDR2 YSYEKL. With 4 bases clipped from V and 0 bases from J, the junction kept 16 bases outside the gene matches. CDR3 in DNA: TGCGCCAGCAGCCCCACCCCACTAGCGGGGGGGAAGGTGGGTAGCACAGATACGCAGTATTTT. It translates to CASSPTPLAGGKVGSTDTQYF.

The J gene is TRBJ1-1, the V gene TRBV11-2; 8 bases agree with TRBD1. Germline loops: CDR1 SGHAT, CDR2 FQNNGV. J lost 0 bases, V lost 6 bases, and 3 bases had no gene match. The CDR3 spans 14 residues. CDR3 region: CASRSGGLNTEAFF. CDR3 nucleotides: TGTGCCAGCAGGTCAGGGGGCTTGAACACTGAAGCTTTCTTT.

This clone was seen a single time. CDR3 sequence reads: CASSYLAYEQYF. As DNA, the CDR3 is TGTGCCAGCAGTTACTTGGCCTACGAGCAGTACTTC. This chain joins TRBV6-2 or TRBV6-3 and TRBJ2-7, with D uncertain. Deletions cut 1 base from V and 2 bases from J, with 3 bases between. The germline CDR1 and CDR2 sequences are MNHEY and SVGEGT. The CDR3 has 12 residues.

The chain's CDR3 is CASSQGRDRAHEQYF. In DNA, the CDR3 is TGTGCCAGCAGCCAAGGCAGGGACAGGGCCCACGAGCAGTACTTC. This rearrangement joins TRBV3-1 (or the pseudogene TRBV3-2) to TRBJ2-7, with 9 bases matching TRBD1. The CDR3 loop spans 15 amino acids. V lost 1 base and J lost 5; bases outside the gene matches: 6. The V gene's germline CDR1 is LGHDT and CDR2 YNNKEL (reference sequence).

V is TRBV4-3 and J is TRBJ2-4, with TRBD2 matching over 12 bases. V was pared by 0 bases and J by 4 bases, with 4 bases of the junction left unmatched. The V gene's germline CDR1 is LGHNA and CDR2 YSLEER. The CDR3 runs 17 residues. This CDR3 reads CASSQEELAGGKNIQYF. The CDR3, as DNA: TGCGCCAGCAGCCAAGAAGAACTAGCGGGGGGAAAAAACATTCAGTACTTC.